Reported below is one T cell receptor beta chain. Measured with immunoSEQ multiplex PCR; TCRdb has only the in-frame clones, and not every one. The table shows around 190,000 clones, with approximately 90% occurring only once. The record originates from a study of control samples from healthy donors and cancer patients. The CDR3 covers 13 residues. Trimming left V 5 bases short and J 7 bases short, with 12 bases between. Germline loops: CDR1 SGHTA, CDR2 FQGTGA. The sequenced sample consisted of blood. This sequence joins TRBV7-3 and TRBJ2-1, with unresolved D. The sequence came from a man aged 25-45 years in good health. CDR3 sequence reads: CASSPPLLNEQFF. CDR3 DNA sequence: TGTGCCAGCAGCCCCCCCCTTCTGAATGAGCAGTTCTTC.